The sequence of this T cell receptor (beta chain) was determined in a study of PD-L1 blockade in urothelial cancer. Study details: Men with urothelial cancer arising in the bladder made up twenty-five of 29 patients. Blood yielded a median of around 150,000 T cells per sample. Study-wide results and limits: Larger 3-week expansion of tumor-associated blood clones was seen in durable-benefit patients.

CDR3 length equals 14 residues. CDR1 and CDR2 (germline): SGHAT, FQNNGV. J lost 5 bases, V lost 0 bases, and 3 bases had no gene match. On this clone itself: Its antigen is unidentified.

Stated time point: pretreatment peripheral blood. Pretreatment and on-treatment blood mononuclear cell samples were taken, totaling between 1 and 8 time points per patient. Clones were read by immunoSEQ multiplex PCR, and TCRdb kept only the in-frame ones, dropping some. The table shows over 65,000 clones, with about 90% occurring only once. Sample: PBMCs, taken around atezolizumab (anti-PD-L1) treatment. The J gene is TRBJ2-5, the V gene TRBV11-2, with 7 positions matching TRBD2. The sequence derives from a man in his 70s with urothelial cancer. The CDR3 DNA is TGTGCCAGCAGCTTAGACTCCGGGGGGGAGACCCAGTACTTC. Protein product: CASSLDSGGETQYF.